A single sample is the source of the 18 T cell receptor beta chains below, sequenced in a study of CD8+CD57+ T cells in acquired aplastic anemia. It was genomic DNA that served as the template for profiling TCR beta VDJ and CDR3. TCRdb independently ran MiXCR on the reads; one entry per CDR3 protein. Of about 160,000 distinct CDR3 sequences in the sample, 71% were seen once. Patients picked for sequencing had shown CD8+CD57+ cell expansion detected by flow cytometry. The source material was sorted CD4+, CD8+, or CD8+CD57+ T cells (not recorded which) from PBMCs. These receptors were collected from a human donor with aplastic anemia.

This chain's CDR3 is CASTRLIVSGNTIYF. The CDR3, as DNA: TGTGCCAGCACCAGACTCATTGTCTCTGGAAACACCATATATTTT. The rearrangement links TRBV2 to TRBJ1-3; no clear D gene. The CDR3 consists of 15 residues. CDR1 is SNHLY, CDR2 FYNNEI, per germline. Trimming took 7 bases from V and 0 from J, leaving 13 bases between them.

The chain is built from TRBV12-3 or TRBV12-4 and TRBJ2-3, with D perhaps TRBD1 (5 bases). V lost 3 bases and J lost 1, with 8 bases in between. This CDR3 region has 14 residues. The CDR3 reads CASSFTGGTDTQYF. The CDR3 DNA reads as TGTGCCAGCAGTTTCACAGGCGGCACAGATACGCAGTATTTT.

This chain links TRBV10-3 with TRBJ2-2, with TRBD1 as a possible D gene (7 bases). Germline loops: CDR1 ENHRY, CDR2 SYGVKD. The V end lost 4 bases, the J end lost 2 bases, and 11 bases lay between the germline ends. The CDR3 loop spans 15 amino acids. CDR3 protein: CAISGGDRNTGELFF. The CDR3, as DNA: TGTGCCATCAGTGGGGGGGACAGAAACACCGGGGAGCTGTTTTTT.

Written as DNA, the CDR3 is TGTGCCACCAGTGATTCGACACTAGGCACAGATACGCAGTATTTT. Translating it yields CATSDSTLGTDTQYF. The chain combines TRBV24-1 with TRBJ2-3, with a possible D match to TRBD2 (5 bases). This CDR3 has 15 amino acids. The germline V gene has CDR1 KGHDR and CDR2 SFDVKD. V lost 2 bases to trimming and J lost 1 base, with 9 bases between them.

This clonotype was detected a few times. This chain connects TRBV7-9 to TRBJ2-2, with D perhaps matching TRBD2 (6 bases). Trimming took 3 bases from V and 1 from J, leaving 6 bases between them. This CDR3 is 14 amino acids long. CDR1 is SEHNR and CDR2 is FQNEAQ in the germline V gene (reference sequence). CDR3 in amino acids: CASSFSGNTGELFF. Written as DNA, the CDR3 is TGTGCCAGCAGCTTTAGCGGGAACACCGGGGAGCTGTTTTTT.

This chain uses TRBV7-9 with TRBJ2-7; 10 nucleotides line up with TRBD1. The germline CDR1 and CDR2 sequences are SEHNR and FQNEAQ (reference sequence). This CDR3 has 14 amino acids. J lost 4 bases, V lost 3 bases, and 3 bases had no gene match. The CDR3 spells CASSFWDRGYEQYF. CDR3 nucleotide sequence: TGTGCCAGCAGCTTTTGGGACAGGGGTTACGAGCAGTACTTC.

The chain uses TRBV2 and TRBJ1-1; possible D gene TRBD1, 5 bases. The ends were cut back, 10 bases at V and 1 base at J, with 13 bases in the middle. The CDR3 is 13 amino acids. Germline CDR1 and CDR2: SNHLY and FYNNEI. The CDR3 nucleotides read TGTGCCATCACCGCTCAGGGGAACACTGAAGCTTTCTTT. Its protein is CAITAQGNTEAFF.

This clonotype was seen only once. One end of the junction is discordant with germline, which a read error may explain. The J gene is TRBJ1-2, the V gene TRBV20-1; possibly TRBD1 for D (5 bases). CDR3 length: 13 amino acids. The germline V gene has CDR1 DFQATT and CDR2 SNEGSKA (reference sequence). The CDR3 DNA reads as TGCAGTGCTAGGTCTGGGACCGGCTATGGCTACGCCTTC. As protein: CSARSGTGYGYAF.

This clonotype was detected once. The gene calls are TRBV19 and TRBJ2-7; the match to TRBD1 covers 7 bases. The V gene end was trimmed by 7 bases and the J gene end by 2 bases; junction bases not matched to a gene: 8. Germline V gene data show CDR1 as LNHDA and CDR2 as SQIVND (reference sequence). The CDR3 is 14 residues long. CDR3 region: CASKFGDSAYEQYF. CDR3 nucleotides: TGTGCCAGTAAATTTGGGGACAGTGCCTACGAGCAGTACTTC.

The chain couples TRBV20-1 to TRBJ2-3; tentatively, D is TRBD2 (5 bases). Germline V gene lookup returns CDR1 DFQATT and CDR2 SNEGSKA (reference sequence). The CDR3 contains 13 residues. Trimming shortened V by 7 bases and J by 4 bases, and 15 bases separated the two germline ends. CDR3 sequence reads: CSVPPDGADTQYF. CDR3 nucleotides: TGCAGTGTCCCGCCGGACGGGGCAGATACGCAGTATTTT.

V gene TRBV20-1 combines with J gene TRBJ2-3; D remains unclear. V dropped 0 bases and J dropped 2 bases, with 9 bases sitting between them. CDR1 is DFQATT and CDR2 is SNEGSKA in the germline V gene (reference sequence). The CDR3 runs to 14 residues. The CDR3: CSARDGINTDTQYF. CDR3 DNA sequence: TGCAGTGCTAGAGATGGTATTAACACAGATACGCAGTATTTT.

The chain recombines TRBV20-1 with TRBJ2-7; D not certain. This CDR3 has 11 residues. Germline CDR1 reads DFQATT; CDR2 reads SNEGSKA (reference sequence). Between the trimmed V and J ends, which lost 0 bases and 6 bases, there was a span of 6 bases. CDR3 sequence (DNA): TGCAGTGCTAGAGATCCCCCCGAGCAGTACTTC. Its translation: CSARDPPEQYF.

The chain recombines TRBV29-1 with TRBJ2-3; D is unresolved. The CDR3 has 11 residues. Trimming cost V 5 bases and J 5 bases, with 8 bases left between them. Germline CDR1 is SQVTM and CDR2 is ANQGSEA. The CDR3 region is CSVRIGDTQYF. The CDR3 DNA sequence: TGCAGCGTTCGAATAGGAGATACGCAGTATTTT.

The chain combines TRBV30 with TRBJ2-3; perhaps TRBD2 as D (5 bases). The germline CDR1 and CDR2 sequences are GTSNPN and SVGIG (reference sequence). V lost 6 bases, J lost 0 bases, and 13 bases lay in between. This CDR3 has 14 amino acids. The CDR3 sequence: CACKYRGSTDTQYF. CDR3 DNA: TGTGCCTGTAAATACCGAGGGAGCACAGATACGCAGTATTTT.

This clonotype was observed a few times. The chain has TRBV14 and TRBJ1-1, with D unclear. The CDR3 has 13 amino acids. Germline-derived CDR1 and CDR2 are SGHDN and FVKESK. The V end lost 10 bases, the J end lost 1 base, and 13 bases lay between the germline ends. CDR3 bases: TGTGCCACCGCTCGGGGTCGGAACACTGAAGCTTTCTTT. This translates into CATARGRNTEAFF.

The chain joins TRBV9 to TRBJ2-1; 7 nucleotides line up with TRBD2. Germline-derived CDR1 and CDR2 are SGDLS and YYNGEE. The CDR3 runs 15 residues. V shed 3 bases, J shed 4 bases, and the junction held 7 bases outside the gene matches. For the CDR3, the DNA is TGTGCCAGCAGCGGGGGCGGGGGACGATACAATGAGCAGTTCTTC. It yields the protein CASSGGGGRYNEQFF.

V gene TRBV15 combines with J gene TRBJ2-5; D might be TRBD1 (5 bases). From germline, CDR1 is LNHNV and CDR2 YYDKDF (reference sequence). The V end lost 0 bases, the J end lost 6 bases, and 11 bases lay between the germline ends. The CDR3 contains 14 residues. The CDR3 reads CATSRDQGLKTQYF. The CDR3, as DNA: TGTGCCACCAGCAGAGATCAGGGTCTAAAGACCCAGTACTTC.

In nucleotides, the CDR3 is TGTGCCAGCAGTTTCCAGGACTCTGGGGCCAACGTCCTGACTTTC. This gives the protein CASSFQDSGANVLTF. The chain employs TRBV27 and TRBJ2-6; no reliable D call. Germline V CDR1 and CDR2: MNHEY, SMNVEV (reference sequence). V was cut by 3 bases and J by 0 bases, with 6 bases left in between. This CDR3 is 15 amino acids long.